Sequencing of this TCR beta chain was carried out in a study of CD8 T cells in Susac syndrome. Trimming at V came to 4 bases and at J to 5 bases, leaving 10 bases not matched to a gene. Germline V gene lookup returns CDR1 SGHRS and CDR2 YFSETQ. This CDR3 region has 15 residues. A quantity of roughly 0.5 to 1 ug RNA underwent reverse transcription using random hexamers. From the immunoSEQ multiplex PCR reads, TCRdb called clonotypes with MiXCR, one entry per CDR3 protein. The sample holds 230,000 or so distinct CDR3 sequences, 95% seen once. Sequencing input: CD4+ T cells from PBMCs. This receptor was taken from a human donor with multiple sclerosis. V and J are TRBV5-1 and TRBJ2-3, with 7 bases lining up with TRBD2. As DNA, the CDR3 is TGCGCCAGCAGCCCGGATGGGAGGGGTGGAGATACGCAGTATTTT. This translates into CASSPDGRGGDTQYF.